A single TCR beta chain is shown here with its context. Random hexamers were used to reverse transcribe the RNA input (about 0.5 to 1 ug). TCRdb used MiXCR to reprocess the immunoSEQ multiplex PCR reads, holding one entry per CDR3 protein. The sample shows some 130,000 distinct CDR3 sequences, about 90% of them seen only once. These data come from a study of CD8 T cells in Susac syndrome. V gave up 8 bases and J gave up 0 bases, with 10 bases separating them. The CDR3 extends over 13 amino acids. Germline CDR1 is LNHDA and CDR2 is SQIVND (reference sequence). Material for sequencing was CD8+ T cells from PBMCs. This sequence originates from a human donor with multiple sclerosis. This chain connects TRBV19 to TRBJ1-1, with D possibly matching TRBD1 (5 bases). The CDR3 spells CASQQVMNTEAFF. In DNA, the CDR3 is TGTGCCAGTCAACAGGTCATGAACACTGAAGCTTTCTTT.